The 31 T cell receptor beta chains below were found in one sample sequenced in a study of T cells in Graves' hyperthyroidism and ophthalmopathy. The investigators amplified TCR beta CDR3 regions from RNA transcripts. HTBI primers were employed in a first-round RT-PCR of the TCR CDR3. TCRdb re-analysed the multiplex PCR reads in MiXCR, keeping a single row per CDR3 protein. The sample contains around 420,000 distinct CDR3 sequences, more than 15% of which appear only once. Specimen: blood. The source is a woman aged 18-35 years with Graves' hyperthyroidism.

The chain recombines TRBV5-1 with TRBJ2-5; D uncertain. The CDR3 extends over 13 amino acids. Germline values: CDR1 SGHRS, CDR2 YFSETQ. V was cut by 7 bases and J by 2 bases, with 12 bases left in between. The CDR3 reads CASAQELQETQYF. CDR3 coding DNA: TGCGCCAGCGCTCAAGAGCTTCAAGAGACCCAGTACTTC.

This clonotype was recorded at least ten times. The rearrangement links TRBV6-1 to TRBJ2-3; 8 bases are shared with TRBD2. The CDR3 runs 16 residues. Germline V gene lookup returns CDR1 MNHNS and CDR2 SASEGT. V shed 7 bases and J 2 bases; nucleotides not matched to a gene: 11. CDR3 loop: CASKTGLAGPTDTQYF. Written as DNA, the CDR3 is TGTGCCAGCAAGACTGGATTAGCGGGACCCACAGATACGCAGTATTTT.

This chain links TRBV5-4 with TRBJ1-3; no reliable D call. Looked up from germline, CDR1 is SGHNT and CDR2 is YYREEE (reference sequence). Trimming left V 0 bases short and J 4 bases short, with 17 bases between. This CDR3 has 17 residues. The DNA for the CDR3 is TGTGCCAGCAGCTTGGCCCCCTTTGAAGTAGGAGGAAACACCATATATTTT. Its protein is CASSLAPFEVGGNTIYF.

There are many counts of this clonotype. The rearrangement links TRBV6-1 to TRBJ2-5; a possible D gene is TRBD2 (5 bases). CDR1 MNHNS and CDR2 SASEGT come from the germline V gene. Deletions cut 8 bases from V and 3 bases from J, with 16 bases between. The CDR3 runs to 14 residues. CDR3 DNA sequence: TGTGCCAGCGATCCTGAGGAGGCGGAAGAGACCCAGTACTTC. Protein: CASDPEEAEETQYF.

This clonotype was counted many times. CDR3 nucleotide sequence: TGTGCCAGCGGGACTAGCGGGAGTTGGAATGAGCAGTTCTTC. Encoded protein: CASGTSGSWNEQFF. The chain couples TRBV6-2 or TRBV6-3 to TRBJ2-1, with 14 bases fitting TRBD2. The CDR3 has 14 amino acids. V trimming: 8 bases; J trimming: 7 bases; junction bases outside the gene matches: 4. Looked up from germline, CDR1 is MNHEY and CDR2 is SVGEGT.

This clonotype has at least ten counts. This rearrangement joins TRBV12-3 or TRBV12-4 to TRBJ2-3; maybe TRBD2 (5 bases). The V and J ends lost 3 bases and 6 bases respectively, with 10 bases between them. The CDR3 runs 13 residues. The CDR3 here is CASSLEVADTQYF. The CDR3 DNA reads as TGTGCCAGCAGTTTGGAGGTGGCGGATACGCAGTATTTT.

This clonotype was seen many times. CDR3 nucleotide sequence: TGTGCCAGCAGTGAAGATCGGAGTTCGCGCGAGCAGTACTTC. Translation: CASSEDRSSREQYF. The rearrangement joins TRBV6-1 to TRBJ2-7; D is unclear. The V end lost 1 base, the J end lost 6 bases, and 13 bases lay between the germline ends. Germline assignment: CDR1 MNHNS and CDR2 SASEGT. This CDR3 has 14 residues.

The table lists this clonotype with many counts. CDR3 DNA: TGTGCCAGCAGTTGGGGGGTTTTAGGCACTGAAGCTTTCTTT. Its translation is CASSWGVLGTEAFF. The chain couples TRBV27 to TRBJ1-1, with D maybe TRBD1 (5 bases). The V gene lost 4 bases and the J gene lost 4 bases, with 13 bases spanning the gap. The CDR3 length is 14 residues. Germline CDR1 is MNHEY and CDR2 is SMNVEV (reference sequence).

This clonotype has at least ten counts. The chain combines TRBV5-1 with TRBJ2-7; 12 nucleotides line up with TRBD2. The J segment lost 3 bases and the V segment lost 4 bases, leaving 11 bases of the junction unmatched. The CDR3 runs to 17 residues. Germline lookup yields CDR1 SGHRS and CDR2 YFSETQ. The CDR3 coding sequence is TGCGCCAGCAGCCCAACAAGGGAACTAGCGGGAGGCTACGAGCAGTACTTC. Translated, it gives CASSPTRELAGGYEQYF.

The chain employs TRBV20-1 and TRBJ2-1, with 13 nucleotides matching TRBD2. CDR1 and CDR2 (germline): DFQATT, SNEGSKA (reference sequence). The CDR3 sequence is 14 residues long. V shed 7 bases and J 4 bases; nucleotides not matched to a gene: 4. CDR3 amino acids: CSVTGLAGYNEQFF. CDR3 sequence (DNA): TGCAGTGTGACGGGACTAGCGGGGTACAATGAGCAGTTCTTC.

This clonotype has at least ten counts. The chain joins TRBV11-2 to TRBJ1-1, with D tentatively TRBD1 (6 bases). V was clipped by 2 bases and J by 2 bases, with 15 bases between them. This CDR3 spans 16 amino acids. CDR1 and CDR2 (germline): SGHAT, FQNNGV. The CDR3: CASSLWGGLVNTEAFF. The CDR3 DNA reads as TGTGCCAGCAGCTTATGGGGGGGGCTTGTTAACACTGAAGCTTTCTTT.

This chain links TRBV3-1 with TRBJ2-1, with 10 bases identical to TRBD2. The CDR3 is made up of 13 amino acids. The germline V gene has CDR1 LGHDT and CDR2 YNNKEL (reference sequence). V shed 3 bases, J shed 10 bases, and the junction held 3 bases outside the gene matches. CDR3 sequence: CASSQLLAGEQFF. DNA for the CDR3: TGTGCCAGCAGCCAGTTACTAGCGGGGGAGCAGTTCTTC.

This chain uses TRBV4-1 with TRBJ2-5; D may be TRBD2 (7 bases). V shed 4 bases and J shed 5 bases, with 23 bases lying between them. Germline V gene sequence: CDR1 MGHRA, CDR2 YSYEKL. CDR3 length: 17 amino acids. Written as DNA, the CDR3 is TGCGCCAGCAGCCCCCCCCATGGTACGGGGGGCGGGGAGACCCAGTACTTC. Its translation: CASSPPHGTGGGETQYF.

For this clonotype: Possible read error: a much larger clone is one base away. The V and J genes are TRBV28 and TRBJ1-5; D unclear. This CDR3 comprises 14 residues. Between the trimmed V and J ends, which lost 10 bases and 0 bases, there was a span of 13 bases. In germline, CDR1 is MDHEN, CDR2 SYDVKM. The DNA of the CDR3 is TGTGCCAACAGCATACATTATAGCAATCAGCCCCAGCATTTT. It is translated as CANSIHYSNQPQHF. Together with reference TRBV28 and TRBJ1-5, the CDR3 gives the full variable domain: DVKVTQSSRYLVKRTGEKVFLECVQDMDHENMFWYRQDPGLGLRLIYFSYDVKMKEKGDIPEGYSVSREKKERFSLILESASTNQTSMYLCANSIHYSNQPQHFGDGTRLSIL.

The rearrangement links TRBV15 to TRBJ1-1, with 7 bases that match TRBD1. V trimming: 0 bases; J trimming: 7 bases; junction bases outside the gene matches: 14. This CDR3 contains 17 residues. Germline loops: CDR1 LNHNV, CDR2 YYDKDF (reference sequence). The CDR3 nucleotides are TGTGCCACCAGCAGAGATGCCCCAAAGACAGGGCCCTATGAAGCTTTCTTT. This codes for CATSRDAPKTGPYEAFF.

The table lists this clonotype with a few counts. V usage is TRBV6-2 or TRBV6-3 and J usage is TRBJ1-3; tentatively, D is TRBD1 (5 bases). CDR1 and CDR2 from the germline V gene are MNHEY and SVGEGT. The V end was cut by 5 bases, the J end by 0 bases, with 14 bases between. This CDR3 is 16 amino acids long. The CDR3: CASSDQRGGSGNTIYF. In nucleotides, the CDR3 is TGTGCCAGCAGTGACCAGCGGGGGGGCTCTGGAAACACCATATATTTT.

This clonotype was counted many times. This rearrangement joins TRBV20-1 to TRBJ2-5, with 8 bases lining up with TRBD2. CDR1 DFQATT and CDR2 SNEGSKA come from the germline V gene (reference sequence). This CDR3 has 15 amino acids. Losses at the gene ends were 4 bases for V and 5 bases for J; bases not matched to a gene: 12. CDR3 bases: TGCAGTGCTAAACTAGCGGTAGACTACGCCGAGACCCAGTACTTC. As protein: CSAKLAVDYAETQYF.

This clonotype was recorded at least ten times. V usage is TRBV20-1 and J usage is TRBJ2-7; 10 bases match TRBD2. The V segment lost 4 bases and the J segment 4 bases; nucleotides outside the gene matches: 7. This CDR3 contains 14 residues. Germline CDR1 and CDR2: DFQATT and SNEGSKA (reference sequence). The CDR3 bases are TGCAGTGCTACCCCTAGCGGGAGTATATACGAGCAGTACTTC. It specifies CSATPSGSIYEQYF.

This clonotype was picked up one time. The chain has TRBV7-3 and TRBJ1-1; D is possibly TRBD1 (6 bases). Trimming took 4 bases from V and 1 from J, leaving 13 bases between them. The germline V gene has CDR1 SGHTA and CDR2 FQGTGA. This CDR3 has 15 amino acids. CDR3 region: CASSSTGHSNTEAFF. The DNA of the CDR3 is TGTGCCAGCAGCTCGACGGGACATTCGAACACTGAAGCTTTCTTT.

CDR3 DNA sequence: TGTGCCAGCAGCCCAACAGGGTTTGCGGAGACCCAGTACTTC. Translated, it gives CASSPTGFAETQYF. V and J are TRBV5-6 and TRBJ2-5; tentatively, D is TRBD1 (6 bases). Per germline, CDR1 SGHDT and CDR2 YYEEEE. The CDR3 length is 14 residues. The V gene lost 4 bases and the J gene lost 5 bases, with 15 bases spanning the gap.

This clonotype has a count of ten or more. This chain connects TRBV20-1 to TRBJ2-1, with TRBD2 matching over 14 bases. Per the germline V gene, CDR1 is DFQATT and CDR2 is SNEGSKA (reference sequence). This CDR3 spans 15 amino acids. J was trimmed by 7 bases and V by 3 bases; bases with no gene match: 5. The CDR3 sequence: CSASAGLAGVNEQFF. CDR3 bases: TGCAGTGCTAGCGCGGGACTAGCGGGAGTGAATGAGCAGTTCTTC.

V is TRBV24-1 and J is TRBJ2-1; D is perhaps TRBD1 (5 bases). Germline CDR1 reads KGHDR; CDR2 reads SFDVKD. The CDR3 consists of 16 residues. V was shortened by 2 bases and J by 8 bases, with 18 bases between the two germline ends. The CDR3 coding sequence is TGTGCCACCAGTGATTCCGGGCAGGGAAAATCGGATGAGCAGTTCTTC. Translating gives CATSDSGQGKSDEQFF.

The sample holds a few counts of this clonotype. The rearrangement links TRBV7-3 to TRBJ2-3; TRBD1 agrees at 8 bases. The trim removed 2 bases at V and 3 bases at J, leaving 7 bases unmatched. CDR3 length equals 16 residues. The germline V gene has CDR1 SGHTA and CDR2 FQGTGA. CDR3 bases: TGTGCCAGCAGCTTATCAGGACAGGGAGTTACAGATACGCAGTATTTT. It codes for CASSLSGQGVTDTQYF.

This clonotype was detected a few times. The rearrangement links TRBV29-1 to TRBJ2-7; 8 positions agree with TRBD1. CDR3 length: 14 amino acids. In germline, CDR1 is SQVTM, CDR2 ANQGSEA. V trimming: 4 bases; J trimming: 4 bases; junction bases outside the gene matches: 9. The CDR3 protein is CSVAEQGGSYEQYF. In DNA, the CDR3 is TGCAGCGTTGCCGAACAGGGGGGATCTTACGAGCAGTACTTC.

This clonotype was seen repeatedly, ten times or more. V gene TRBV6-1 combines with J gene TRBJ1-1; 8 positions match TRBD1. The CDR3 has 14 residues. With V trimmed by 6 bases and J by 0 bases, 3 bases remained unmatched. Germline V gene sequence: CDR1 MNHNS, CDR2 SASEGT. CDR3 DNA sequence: TGTGCCAGCAGCGGGGACAGGATGAACACTGAAGCTTTCTTT. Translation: CASSGDRMNTEAFF.

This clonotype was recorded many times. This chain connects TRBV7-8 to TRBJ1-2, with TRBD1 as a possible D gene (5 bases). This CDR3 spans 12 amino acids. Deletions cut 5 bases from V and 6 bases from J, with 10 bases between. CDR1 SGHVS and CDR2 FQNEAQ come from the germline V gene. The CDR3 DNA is TGTGCCAGCAGCCCAGGGCACGATGGCTACACCTTC. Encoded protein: CASSPGHDGYTF.

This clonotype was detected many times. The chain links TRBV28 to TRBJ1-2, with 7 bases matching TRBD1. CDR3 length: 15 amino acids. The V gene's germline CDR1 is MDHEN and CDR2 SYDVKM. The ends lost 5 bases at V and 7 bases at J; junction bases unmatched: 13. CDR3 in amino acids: CASSDRAGDSGGYTF. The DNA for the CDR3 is TGTGCCAGCAGTGACAGGGCTGGGGATTCGGGTGGCTACACCTTC.

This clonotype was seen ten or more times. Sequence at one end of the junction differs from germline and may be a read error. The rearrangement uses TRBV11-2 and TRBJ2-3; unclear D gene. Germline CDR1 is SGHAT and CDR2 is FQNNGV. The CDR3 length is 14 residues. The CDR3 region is CASSPRAQRDAQYF. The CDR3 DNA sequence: TGTGCCAGCAGCCCTAGGGCCCAGAGAGATGCGCAGTATTTT. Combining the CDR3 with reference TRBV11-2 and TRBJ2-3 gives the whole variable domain EAGVAQSPRYKIIEKRQSVAFWCNPISGHATLYWYQQILGQGPKLLIQFQNNGVVDDSQLPKDRFSAERLKGVDSTLKIQPAKLEDSAVYLCASSPRAQRDAQYFGPGTRLTVL.

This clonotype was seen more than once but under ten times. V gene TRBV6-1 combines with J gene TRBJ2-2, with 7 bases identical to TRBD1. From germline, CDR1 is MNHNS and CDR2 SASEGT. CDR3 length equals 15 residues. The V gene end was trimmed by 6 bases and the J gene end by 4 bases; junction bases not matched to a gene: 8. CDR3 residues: CASRQGREVTGELFF. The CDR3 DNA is TGTGCCAGCAGACAGGGGCGAGAGGTCACCGGGGAGCTGTTTTTT.

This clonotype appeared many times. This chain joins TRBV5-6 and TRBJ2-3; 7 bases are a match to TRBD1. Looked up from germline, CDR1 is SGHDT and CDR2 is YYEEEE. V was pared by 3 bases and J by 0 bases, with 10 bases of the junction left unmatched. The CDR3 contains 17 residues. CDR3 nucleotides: TGTGCCAGCAGCTCCTTAATAAGGGACAGCAGCACAGATACGCAGTATTTT. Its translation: CASSSLIRDSSTDTQYF.

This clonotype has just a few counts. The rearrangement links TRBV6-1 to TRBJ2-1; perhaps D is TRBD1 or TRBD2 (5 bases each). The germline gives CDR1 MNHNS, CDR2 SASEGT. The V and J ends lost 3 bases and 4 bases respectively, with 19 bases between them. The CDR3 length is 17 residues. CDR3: CASSDPWGPTAYNEQFF. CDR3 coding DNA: TGTGCCAGCAGTGACCCATGGGGACCGACTGCGTACAATGAGCAGTTCTTC.